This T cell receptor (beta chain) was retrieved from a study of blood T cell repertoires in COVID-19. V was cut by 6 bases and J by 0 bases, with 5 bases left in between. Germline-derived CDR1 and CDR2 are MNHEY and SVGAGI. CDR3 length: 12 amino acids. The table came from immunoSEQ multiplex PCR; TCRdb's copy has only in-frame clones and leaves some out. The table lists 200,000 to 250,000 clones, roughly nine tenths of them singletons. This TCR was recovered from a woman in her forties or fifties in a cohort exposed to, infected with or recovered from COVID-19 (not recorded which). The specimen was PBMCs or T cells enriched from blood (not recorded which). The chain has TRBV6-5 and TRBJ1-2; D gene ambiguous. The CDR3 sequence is CASRQSNYGYTF. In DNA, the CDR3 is TGTGCCAGCAGGCAGTCTAACTATGGCTACACCTTC.